A single sample gave rise to the 14 T cell receptor beta chains below, sequenced in a study of blood T cell repertoires in COVID-19. TCRdb keeps only in-frame clones here, not all; method: immunoSEQ multiplex PCR. The table shows 330,000 or so clones, with roughly 90% occurring only once. The sequenced sample consisted of PBMCs or T cells enriched from blood (not recorded which). The receptors were gathered from a woman aged 25 to 45 who had been exposed to COVID-19.

The chain links TRBV27 to TRBJ2-1; 15 bases map to TRBD2. The CDR3 sequence is 15 residues long. The germline CDR1 and CDR2 sequences are MNHEY and SMNVEV (reference sequence). The trim removed 3 bases at V and 9 bases at J, leaving 3 bases unmatched. CDR3 coding DNA: TGTGCCAGCAGTTTTGGGACTAGCGGGGGGCGTGAGCAGTTCTTC. It specifies CASSFGTSGGREQFF.

The V call is TRBV15, the J call TRBJ1-6; 7 nucleotides align to TRBD1. The ends lost 2 bases at V and 7 bases at J; junction bases unmatched: 8. CDR3 size: 16 residues. Looked up from germline, CDR1 is LNHNV and CDR2 is YYDKDF (reference sequence). CDR3 DNA: TGTGCCACCAGCAGACCGCTCAGGGGGGTAAATTCACCCCTCCACTTT. Protein sequence: CATSRPLRGVNSPLHF. Filled out from reference TRBV15 and TRBJ1-6, the complete variable domain reads DAMVIQNPRYQVTQFGKPVTLSCSQTLNHNVMYWYQQKSSQAPKLLFHYYDKDFNNEADTPDNFQSRRPNTSFCFLDIRSPGLGDTAMYLCATSRPLRGVNSPLHFGNGTRLTVT.

V gene TRBV2 combines with J gene TRBJ1-5; 7 bases match TRBD1. The CDR3 extends over 14 amino acids. From germline, CDR1 is SNHLY and CDR2 FYNNEI. The junction had 7 bases not matched to a gene; V was cut back by 6 bases and J by 5 bases. The chain's CDR3 is CASRTGRGDQPQHF. The CDR3 nucleotides read TGTGCCAGCAGGACAGGGCGGGGAGATCAGCCCCAGCATTTT.

V usage is TRBV19 and J usage is TRBJ2-7, with D possibly TRBD1 on 6 matching bases. CDR1 is LNHDA and CDR2 is SQIVND in the germline V gene (reference sequence). This CDR3 is built from 15 residues. Trimming left V 0 bases short and J 4 bases short, with 13 bases between. The CDR3 DNA follows: TGTGCCAGTAGTATAGACACAGGGAGTTCGTACGAGCAGTACTTC. Translating gives CASSIDTGSSYEQYF. Full variable domain (rest looked up from reference TRBV19 and TRBJ2-7): DGGITQSPKYLFRKEGQNVTLSCEQNLNHDAMYWYRQDPGQGLRLIYYSQIVNDFQKGDIAEGYSVSREKKESFPLTVTSAQKNPTAFYLCASSIDTGSSYEQYFGPGTRLTVT.

The V and J genes are TRBV28 and TRBJ1-4; 9 nucleotides match TRBD1. This CDR3 contains 14 residues. In germline, CDR1 is MDHEN, CDR2 SYDVKM. V lost 7 bases to trimming and J lost 8 bases; unmatched junction nucleotides: 8. CDR3 bases: TGTGCCAGCAACGAGGGACAGGGAGGCGAAAAACTGTTTTTT. Its protein is CASNEGQGGEKLFF.

The chain couples TRBV3-1 (or the pseudogene TRBV3-2) to TRBJ2-7, with 10 positions matching TRBD2. CDR1 and CDR2 (germline): LGHDT, YNNKEL (reference sequence). This CDR3 comprises 15 residues. With 4 bases clipped from V and 3 bases from J, the junction kept 6 bases outside the gene matches. The CDR3 here is CASSPLAGEGYEQYF. CDR3 nucleotides: TGTGCCAGCAGCCCCCTAGCGGGAGAAGGCTACGAGCAGTACTTC.

This chain connects TRBV24-1 to TRBJ2-3, with 12 bases lining up with TRBD2. J lost 2 bases, V lost 3 bases, and 2 bases had no gene match. The CDR3 extends over 16 amino acids. The germline gives CDR1 KGHDR, CDR2 SFDVKD. CDR3 nucleotide sequence: TGTGCCACCAGTGATCGGACTAGCGGGATCACAGATACGCAGTATTTT. Residues: CATSDRTSGITDTQYF.

V gene TRBV2 combines with J gene TRBJ2-6, with a weak D call TRBD1 (7 bases). The length of the CDR3 is 19 residues. Germline V CDR1 and CDR2: SNHLY, FYNNEI. Trimming removed 0 bases at V and 0 bases at J, with 15 bases between. CDR3 in DNA: TGTGCCAGCAGTGAAGCGCGGGACAGAGCATCCTCTGGGGCCAACGTCCTGACTTTC. Protein sequence: CASSEARDRASSGANVLTF.

The chain combines TRBV5-4 with TRBJ2-1, with 13 bases lining up with TRBD2. The V and J ends lost 2 bases and 7 bases, in that order; junction bases with no gene match: 6. This CDR3 has 16 residues. Germline V CDR1 and CDR2: SGHNT, YYREEE (reference sequence). The CDR3 region has the DNA TGTGCCAGCAGCTTAGCCACTAGCGGGAGGGGGAATGAGCAGTTCTTC. Translating it yields CASSLATSGRGNEQFF.

The chain combines TRBV5-1 with TRBJ2-2; 8 bases map to TRBD2. There are 16 residues in the CDR3. J gave up 0 bases and V 1 base, and 2 bases lay outside the gene matches. Germline CDR1 and CDR2: SGHRS and YFSETQ. The CDR3 bases are TGCGCCAGCAGCTTGAAACTAGCGGCGAACACCGGGGAGCTGTTTTTT. It translates to CASSLKLAANTGELFF.

The V and J genes are TRBV5-4 and TRBJ1-4, with 10 nucleotides matching TRBD1. Germline V lookup: CDR1 SGHNT, CDR2 YYREEE (reference sequence). The junction had 3 bases not matched to a gene; V was cut back by 0 bases and J by 4 bases. The CDR3 runs to 16 residues. The CDR3 DNA sequence: TGTGCCAGCAGCTTGGGAGGGACAGGGGTTAATGAAAAACTGTTTTTT. Translating gives CASSLGGTGVNEKLFF.

Regarding this clone: The same CDR3 arises from other DNA sequences in this sample as well. This sequence joins TRBV19 and TRBJ1-5; D remains ambiguous. Germline CDR1 and CDR2: LNHDA and SQIVND (reference sequence). Trimming removed 5 bases at V and 4 bases at J, with 9 bases between. The CDR3 runs to 13 residues. The DNA of the CDR3 is TGTGCCAGTAGTTCCACGGGGAATCAGCCCCAGCATTTT. Amino acid sequence: CASSSTGNQPQHF.

The V gene is TRBV3-1 (or the pseudogene TRBV3-2), the J gene TRBJ1-4; 7 nucleotides line up with TRBD1. Germline CDR1 reads LGHDT; CDR2 reads YNNKEL (reference sequence). After removal of 4 bases from V and 8 bases from J, the junction contained 7 bases not matched to a gene. This CDR3 comprises 14 residues. The CDR3 spells CASSLRTGHEKLFF. DNA for the CDR3: TGTGCCAGCAGCCTACGGACAGGACACGAAAAACTGTTTTTT.

The genes are TRBV10-3 and TRBJ1-5; perhaps TRBD1 as D (6 bases). Germline CDR1 ENHRY, CDR2 SYGVKD. Trimming cost V 5 bases and J 5 bases, with 7 bases left between them. This CDR3 contains 12 residues. Here the CDR3 DNA reads TGTGCCATCAGTCCAGGGGATCAGCCCCAGCATTTT. Protein product: CAISPGDQPQHF.